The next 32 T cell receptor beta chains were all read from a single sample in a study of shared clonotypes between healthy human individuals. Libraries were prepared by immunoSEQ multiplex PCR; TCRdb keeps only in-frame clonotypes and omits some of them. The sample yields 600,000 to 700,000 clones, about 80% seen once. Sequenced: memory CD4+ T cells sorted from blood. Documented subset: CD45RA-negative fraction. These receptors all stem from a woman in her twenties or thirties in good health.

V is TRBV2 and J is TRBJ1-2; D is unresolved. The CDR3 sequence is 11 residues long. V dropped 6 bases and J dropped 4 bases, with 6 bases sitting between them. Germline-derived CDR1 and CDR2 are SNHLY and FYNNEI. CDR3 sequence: CASRYSYGYTF. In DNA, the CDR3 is TGTGCCAGCAGGTACAGCTATGGCTACACCTTC.

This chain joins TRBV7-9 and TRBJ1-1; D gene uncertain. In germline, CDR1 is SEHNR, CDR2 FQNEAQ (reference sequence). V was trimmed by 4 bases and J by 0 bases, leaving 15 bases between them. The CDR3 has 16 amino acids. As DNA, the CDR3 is TGTGCCAGCAGCTCCCAACACCTCCGGCTGAACACTGAAGCTTTCTTT. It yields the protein CASSSQHLRLNTEAFF.

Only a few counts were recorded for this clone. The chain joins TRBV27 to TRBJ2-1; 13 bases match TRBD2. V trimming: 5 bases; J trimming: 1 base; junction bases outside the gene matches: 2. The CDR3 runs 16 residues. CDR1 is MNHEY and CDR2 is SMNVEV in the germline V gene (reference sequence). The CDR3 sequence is CASSPGLAGSYNEQFF. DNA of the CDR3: TGTGCCAGCAGTCCGGGACTAGCGGGATCCTACAATGAGCAGTTCTTC.

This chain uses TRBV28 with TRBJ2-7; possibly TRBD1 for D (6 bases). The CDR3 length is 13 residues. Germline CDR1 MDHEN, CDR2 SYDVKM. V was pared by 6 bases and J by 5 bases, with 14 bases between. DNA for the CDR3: TGTGCCAGCAGGGTGGACAGTTGGGACGAGCAGTACTTC. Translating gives CASRVDSWDEQYF.

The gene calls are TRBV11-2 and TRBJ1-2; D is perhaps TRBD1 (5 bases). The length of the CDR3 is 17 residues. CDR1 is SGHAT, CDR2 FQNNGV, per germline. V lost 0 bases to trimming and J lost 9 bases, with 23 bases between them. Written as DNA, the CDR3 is TGTGCCAGCAGCTTAGAAGGAGGACCGGGACGTCCTGGGCGCTACACCTTC. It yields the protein CASSLEGGPGRPGRYTF.

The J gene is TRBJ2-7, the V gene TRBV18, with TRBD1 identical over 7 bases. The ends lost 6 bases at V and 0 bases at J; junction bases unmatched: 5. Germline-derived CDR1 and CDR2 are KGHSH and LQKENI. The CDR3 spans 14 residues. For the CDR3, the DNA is TGTGCCAGCTCCGGACAGGCAAGCTCCTACGAGCAGTACTTC. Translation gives CASSGQASSYEQYF.

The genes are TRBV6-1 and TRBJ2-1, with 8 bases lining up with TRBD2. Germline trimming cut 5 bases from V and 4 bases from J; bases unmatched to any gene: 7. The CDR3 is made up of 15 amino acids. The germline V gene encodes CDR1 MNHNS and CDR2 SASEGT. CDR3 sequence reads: CASSPGTRLYNEQFF. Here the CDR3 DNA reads TGTGCCAGCAGTCCCGGGACTAGACTGTACAATGAGCAGTTCTTC.

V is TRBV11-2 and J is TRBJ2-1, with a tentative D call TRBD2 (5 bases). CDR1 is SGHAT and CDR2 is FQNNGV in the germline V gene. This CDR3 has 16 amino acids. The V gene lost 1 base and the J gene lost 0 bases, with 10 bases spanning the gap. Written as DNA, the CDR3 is TGTGCCAGCAGCTTAGGGGGAGCCAGCTCCTACAATGAGCAGTTCTTC. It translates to CASSLGGASSYNEQFF.

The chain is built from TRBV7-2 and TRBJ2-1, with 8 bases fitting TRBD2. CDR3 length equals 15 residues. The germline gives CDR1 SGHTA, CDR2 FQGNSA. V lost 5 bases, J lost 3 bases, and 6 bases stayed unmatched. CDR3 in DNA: TGTGCCAGCAGCCCCCAGCGGGAGTTCTACAATGAGCAGTTCTTC. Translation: CASSPQREFYNEQFF.

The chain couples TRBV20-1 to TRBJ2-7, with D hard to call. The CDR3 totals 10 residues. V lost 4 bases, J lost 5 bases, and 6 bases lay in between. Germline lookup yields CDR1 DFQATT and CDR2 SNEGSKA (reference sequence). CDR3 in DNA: TGCAGTGCTACCCTTGACGAGCAGTACTTC. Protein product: CSATLDEQYF.

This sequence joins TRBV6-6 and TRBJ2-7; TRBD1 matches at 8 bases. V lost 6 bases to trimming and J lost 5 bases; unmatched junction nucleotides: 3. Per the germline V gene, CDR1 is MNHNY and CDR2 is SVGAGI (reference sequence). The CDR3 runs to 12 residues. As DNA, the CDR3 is TGTGCCAGCAGCCGGACAGGGAACGAGCAGTACTTC. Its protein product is CASSRTGNEQYF.

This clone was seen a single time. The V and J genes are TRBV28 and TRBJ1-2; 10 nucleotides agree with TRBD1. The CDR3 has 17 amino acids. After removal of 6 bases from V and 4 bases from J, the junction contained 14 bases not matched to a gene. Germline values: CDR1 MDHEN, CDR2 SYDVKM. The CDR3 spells CASRLRTGGAFGYGYTF. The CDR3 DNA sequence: TGTGCCAGCAGATTACGGACAGGGGGGGCGTTCGGCTATGGCTACACCTTC.

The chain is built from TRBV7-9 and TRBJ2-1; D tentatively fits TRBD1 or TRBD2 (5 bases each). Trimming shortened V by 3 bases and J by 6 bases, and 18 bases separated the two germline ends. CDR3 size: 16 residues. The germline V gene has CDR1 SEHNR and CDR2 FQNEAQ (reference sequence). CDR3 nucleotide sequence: TGTGCCAGCAGCTTTCCCCAGGTGGGGGATATCAATGAGCAGTTCTTC. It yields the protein CASSFPQVGDINEQFF.

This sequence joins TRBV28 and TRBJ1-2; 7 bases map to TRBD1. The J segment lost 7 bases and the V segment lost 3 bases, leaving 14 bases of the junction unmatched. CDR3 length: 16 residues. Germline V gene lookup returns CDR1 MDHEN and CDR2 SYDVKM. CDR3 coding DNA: TGTGCCAGCAGTTTGGGCCCTCAGGCACAGGGGCGTGGCTACACCTTC. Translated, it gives CASSLGPQAQGRGYTF.

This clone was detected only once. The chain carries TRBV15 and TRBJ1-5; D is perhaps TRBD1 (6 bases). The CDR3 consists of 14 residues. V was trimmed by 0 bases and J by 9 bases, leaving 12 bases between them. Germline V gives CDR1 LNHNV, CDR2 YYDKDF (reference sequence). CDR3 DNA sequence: TGTGCCACCAGCAGAGACGCAGGGGATGGGCCCCAGCATTTT. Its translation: CATSRDAGDGPQHF.

CDR3 coding DNA: TGTGCCAGCAGCTTGTGGGGTTGGGGAGAGCCTAGCAATCAGCCCCAGCATTTT. It encodes CASSLWGWGEPSNQPQHF. The rearrangement uses TRBV5-6 and TRBJ1-5, with D unresolved. The ends were cut back, 1 base at V and 0 bases at J, with 17 bases in the middle. Germline-derived CDR1 and CDR2 are SGHDT and YYEEEE. This CDR3 contains 18 residues.

CDR3 residues: CAWSRRNTEAFF. CDR3 in DNA: TGTGCCTGGAGTAGGAGGAACACTGAAGCTTTCTTT. The chain uses TRBV30 and TRBJ1-1; the D is unclear. CDR1 is GTSNPN and CDR2 is SVGIG in the germline V gene (reference sequence). There are 12 residues in the CDR3. Trimming pared 2 bases from V and 1 base from J, leaving 5 bases between.

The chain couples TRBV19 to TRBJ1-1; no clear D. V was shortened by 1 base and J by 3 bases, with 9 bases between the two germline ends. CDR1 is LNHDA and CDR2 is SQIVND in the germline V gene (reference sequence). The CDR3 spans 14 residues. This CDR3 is CASSIVGVYTEAFF. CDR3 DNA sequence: TGTGCCAGTAGTATAGTTGGGGTATACACTGAAGCTTTCTTT. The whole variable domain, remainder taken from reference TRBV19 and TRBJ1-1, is DGGITQSPKYLFRKEGQNVTLSCEQNLNHDAMYWYRQDPGQGLRLIYYSQIVNDFQKGDIAEGYSVSREKKESFPLTVTSAQKNPTAFYLCASSIVGVYTEAFFGQGTRLTVV.

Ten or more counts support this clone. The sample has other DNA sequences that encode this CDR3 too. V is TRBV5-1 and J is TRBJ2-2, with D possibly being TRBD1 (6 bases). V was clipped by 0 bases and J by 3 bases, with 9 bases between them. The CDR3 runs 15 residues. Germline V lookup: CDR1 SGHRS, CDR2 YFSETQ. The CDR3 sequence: CASSLADRDTGELFF. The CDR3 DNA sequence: TGCGCCAGCAGCTTGGCGGACAGAGACACCGGGGAGCTGTTTTTT. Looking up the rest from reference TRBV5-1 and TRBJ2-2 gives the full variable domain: KAGVTQTPRYLIKTRGQQVTLSCSPISGHRSVSWYQQTPGQGLQFLFEYFSETQRNKGNFPGRFSGRQFSNSRSEMNVSTLELGDSALYLCASSLADRDTGELFFGEGSRLTVL.

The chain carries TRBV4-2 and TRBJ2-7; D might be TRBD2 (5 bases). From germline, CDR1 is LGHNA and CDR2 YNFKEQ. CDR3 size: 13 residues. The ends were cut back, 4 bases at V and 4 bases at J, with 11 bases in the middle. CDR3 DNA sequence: TGTGCCAGCAGCCCGAGGGCTGCTTACGAGCAGTACTTC. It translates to CASSPRAAYEQYF.

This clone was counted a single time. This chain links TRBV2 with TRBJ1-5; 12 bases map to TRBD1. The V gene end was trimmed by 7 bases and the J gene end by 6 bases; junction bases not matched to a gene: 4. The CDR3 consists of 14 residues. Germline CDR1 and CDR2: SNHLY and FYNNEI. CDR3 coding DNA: TGTGCCAGCACGGGACAGGGGGCTGTTCAGCCCCAGCATTTT. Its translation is CASTGQGAVQPQHF.

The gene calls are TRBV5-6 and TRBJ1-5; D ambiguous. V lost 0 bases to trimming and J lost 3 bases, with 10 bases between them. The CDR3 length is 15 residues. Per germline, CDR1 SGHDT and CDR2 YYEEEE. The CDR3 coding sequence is TGTGCCAGCAGCTTGGGGCCGACCGACAATCAGCCCCAGCATTTT. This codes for CASSLGPTDNQPQHF. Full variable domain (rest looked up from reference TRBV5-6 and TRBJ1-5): DAGVTQSPTHLIKTRGQQVTLRCSPKSGHDTVSWYQQALGQGPQFIFQYYEEEERQRGNFPDRFSGHQFPNYSSELNVNALLLGDSALYLCASSLGPTDNQPQHFGDGTRLSIL.

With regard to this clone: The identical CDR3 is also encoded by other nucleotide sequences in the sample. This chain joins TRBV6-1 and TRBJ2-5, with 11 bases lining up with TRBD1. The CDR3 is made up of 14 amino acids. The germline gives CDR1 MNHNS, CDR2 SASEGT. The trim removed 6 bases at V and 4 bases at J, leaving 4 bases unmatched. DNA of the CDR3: TGTGCCAGCAGCGGGACAGGGGGAGTAGAGACCCAGTACTTC. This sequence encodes CASSGTGGVETQYF.

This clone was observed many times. CDR3 sequence (DNA): TGTGCCAGCAGCTTAGTTGGTTATTACAATGAGCAGTTCTTC. Translating gives CASSLVGYYNEQFF. This chain uses TRBV7-2 with TRBJ2-1, with unresolved D. The length of the CDR3 is 14 residues. Germline CDR1 and CDR2: SGHTA and FQGNSA. V was clipped by 1 base and J by 4 bases, with 8 bases between them.

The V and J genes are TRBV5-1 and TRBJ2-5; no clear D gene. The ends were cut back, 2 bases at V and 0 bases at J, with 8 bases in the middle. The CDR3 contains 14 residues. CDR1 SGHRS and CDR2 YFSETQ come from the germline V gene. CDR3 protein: CASSFNTNQETQYF. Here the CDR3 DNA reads TGCGCCAGCAGCTTTAATACGAACCAAGAGACCCAGTACTTC.

The CDR3 sequence is CASSWSPGQVYEKLFF. DNA for the CDR3: TGTGCCAGCAGCTGGAGTCCGGGACAAGTATACGAAAAACTGTTTTTT. The chain couples TRBV5-6 to TRBJ1-4; D is possibly TRBD1 (6 bases). Per the germline V gene, CDR1 is SGHDT and CDR2 is YYEEEE. V lost 3 bases and J lost 8, with 20 bases in between. CDR3 length equals 16 residues.

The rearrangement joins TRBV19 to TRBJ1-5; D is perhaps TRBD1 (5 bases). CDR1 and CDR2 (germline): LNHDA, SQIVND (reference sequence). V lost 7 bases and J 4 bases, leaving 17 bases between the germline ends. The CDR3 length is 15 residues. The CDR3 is CASTLNQGLNQPQHF. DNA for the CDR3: TGTGCCAGTACCTTAAACCAGGGCCTGAATCAGCCCCAGCATTTT.

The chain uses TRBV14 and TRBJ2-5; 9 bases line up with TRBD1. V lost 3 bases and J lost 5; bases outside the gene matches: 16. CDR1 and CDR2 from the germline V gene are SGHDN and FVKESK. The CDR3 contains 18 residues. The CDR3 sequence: CASSHPVLFGTGYETQYF. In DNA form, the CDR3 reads TGTGCCAGCAGCCACCCGGTATTATTCGGGACAGGGTATGAGACCCAGTACTTC.

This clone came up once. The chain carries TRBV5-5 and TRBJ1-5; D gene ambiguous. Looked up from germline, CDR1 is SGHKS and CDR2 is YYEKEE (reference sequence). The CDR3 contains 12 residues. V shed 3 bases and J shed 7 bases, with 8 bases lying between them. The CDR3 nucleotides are TGTGCCAGCAGCTCGGGAGGGCAGCCCCAGCATTTT. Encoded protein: CASSSGGQPQHF.

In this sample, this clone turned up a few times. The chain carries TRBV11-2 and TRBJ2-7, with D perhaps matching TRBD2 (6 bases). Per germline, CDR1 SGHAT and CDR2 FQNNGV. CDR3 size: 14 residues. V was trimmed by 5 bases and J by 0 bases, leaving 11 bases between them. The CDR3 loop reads CASSAGFSSYEQYF. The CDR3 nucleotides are TGTGCCAGCAGCGCGGGATTTAGCTCCTACGAGCAGTACTTC.

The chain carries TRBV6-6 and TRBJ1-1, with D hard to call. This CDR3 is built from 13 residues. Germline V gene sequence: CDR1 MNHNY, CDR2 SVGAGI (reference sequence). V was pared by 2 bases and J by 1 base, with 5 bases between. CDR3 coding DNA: TGTGCCAGCAGTTACCTGTCGAACACTGAAGCTTTCTTT. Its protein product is CASSYLSNTEAFF.

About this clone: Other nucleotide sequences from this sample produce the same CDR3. In DNA, the CDR3 is TGCGCCAGCAGCTTTACCGGGACAGAGGGGACTGAAGCTTTCTTT. Its protein is CASSFTGTEGTEAFF. V and J are TRBV5-1 and TRBJ1-1, with 7 bases fitting TRBD1. Looked up from germline, CDR1 is SGHRS and CDR2 is YFSETQ. The CDR3 is 15 amino acids. The J segment lost 5 bases and the V segment lost 2 bases, leaving 9 bases of the junction unmatched.